This is a list of T cell receptor beta chains from one sample in a study of blood T cell repertoires in COVID-19. The protocol was immunoSEQ multiplex PCR, while the TCRdb copy is restricted to in-frame clones and leaves out a portion. This sample yields 66,000 or so clones, of which roughly 86% are seen a single time; under 8% belongs to the top ten. Sequencing was done on a sample of peripheral blood. Receptors originate from a man between 50 and 59 years old with active COVID-19. The CDR3 runs from the conserved cysteine through the conserved F or W. D genes are given only for firm matches. A clone size is listed for some rows: how often the clone was seen (once, few, many), or a class if it is expanded.

CDR3 protein	CDR3 DNA	clone size	CDR3 length	D gene	V gene	J gene
CASSWRPGGDTEAFF	TGCGCCAGCAGCTGGAGGCCCGGGGGGGACACTGAAGCTTTCTTT	NA	15	NA	TRBV5-1	TRBJ1-1
CASSIDRGPNQPQHF	TGTGCCAGTAGTATCGACAGGGGCCCTAATCAGCCCCAGCATTTT	NA	15	TRBD1	TRBV19	TRBJ1-5
CASSSQATMNTEAFF	TGTGCCAGCAGCTCACAGGCGACGATGAACACTGAAGCTTTCTTT	NA	15	NA	TRBV5-5	TRBJ1-1
CASTNPGVSSYNEQFF	TGTGCCAGCACAAACCCGGGGGTAAGCTCCTACAATGAGCAGTTCTTC	NA	16	NA	TRBV2	TRBJ2-1
CASSQGLIETQYF	TGTGCCAGCAGCCAAGGACTGATAGAGACCCAGTACTTC	NA	13	NA	TRBV3-1/TRBV3-2	TRBJ2-5
CASSLAGQEWNEQFF	TGCGCCAGCAGCTTGGCGGGACAGGAGTGGAATGAGCAGTTCTTC	NA	15	TRBD1	TRBV5-1	TRBJ2-1
CASSYDRGSRGYTF	TGTGCCAGCAGCTACGACAGGGGAAGTAGGGGCTACACCTTC	NA	14	TRBD1	TRBV27	TRBJ1-2
CASSVRALGTENYGYTF	TGTGCCAGCAGCGTAAGGGCCCTCGGGACAGAAAACTATGGCTACACCTTC	once	17	TRBD1	TRBV11-2	TRBJ1-2
CASSVYTNTGELFF	TGTGCCAGCAGTGTGTATACGAACACCGGGGAGCTGTTTTTT	NA	14	NA	TRBV2	TRBJ2-2
CASSSDRTEAFF	TGTGCCAGCTCGTCTGACAGAACTGAAGCTTTCTTT	NA	12	NA	TRBV18	TRBJ1-1
CASRGTGDYGYTF	TGTGCCAGCCGGGGCACAGGGGACTATGGCTACACCTTC	NA	13	TRBD1	TRBV2	TRBJ1-2
CASSPGQRTDTQYF	TGTGCCAGCAGTCCGGGACAGAGAACAGATACGCAGTATTTT	NA	14	TRBD1	TRBV9	TRBJ2-3
CASSNGRDRRIDEQFF	TGTGCCAGCAGCAATGGGCGGGACAGGAGAATAGATGAGCAGTTCTTC	NA	16	TRBD1	TRBV5-4	TRBJ2-1
CASSFSGNTGELFF	TGTGCCAGCAGCTTCTCAGGGAACACCGGGGAGCTGTTTTTT	NA	14	NA	TRBV7-3	TRBJ2-2
CASSQWDRGEGETQYF	TGTGCCAGCAGCCAGTGGGACAGGGGAGAGGGAGAGACCCAGTACTTC	NA	16	TRBD1	TRBV4-2	TRBJ2-5
CATRRAGGTDTQYF	TGTGCCACCAGGCGGGCAGGGGGGACAGATACGCAGTATTTT	few	14	NA	TRBV15	TRBJ2-3
CASVPGQGNMEQYF	TGTGCCAGCGTACCGGGACAGGGGAATATGGAGCAGTACTTC	once	14	TRBD1	TRBV7-9	TRBJ2-7
CASSESRTRDAGELFF	TGCGCCAGCAGTGAGTCAAGGACAAGGGATGCCGGGGAGCTGTTTTTT	NA	16	NA	TRBV10-1	TRBJ2-2